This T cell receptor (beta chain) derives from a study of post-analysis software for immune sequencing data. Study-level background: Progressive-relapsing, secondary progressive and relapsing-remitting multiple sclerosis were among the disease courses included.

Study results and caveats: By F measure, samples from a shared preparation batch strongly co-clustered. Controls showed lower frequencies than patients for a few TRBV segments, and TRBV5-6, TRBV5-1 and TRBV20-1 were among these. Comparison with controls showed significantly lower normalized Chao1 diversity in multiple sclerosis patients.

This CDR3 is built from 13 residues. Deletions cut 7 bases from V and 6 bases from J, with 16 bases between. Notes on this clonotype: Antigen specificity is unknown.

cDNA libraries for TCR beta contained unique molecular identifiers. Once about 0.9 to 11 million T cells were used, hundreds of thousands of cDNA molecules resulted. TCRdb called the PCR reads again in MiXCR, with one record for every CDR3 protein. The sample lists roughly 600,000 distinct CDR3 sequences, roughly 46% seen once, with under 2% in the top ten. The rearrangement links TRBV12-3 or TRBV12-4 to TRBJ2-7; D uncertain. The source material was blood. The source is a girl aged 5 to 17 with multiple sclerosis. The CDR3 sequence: CASTSYSSAEQYF. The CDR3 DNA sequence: TGTGCCAGCACCTCTTACTCTAGTGCCGAGCAGTACTTC.